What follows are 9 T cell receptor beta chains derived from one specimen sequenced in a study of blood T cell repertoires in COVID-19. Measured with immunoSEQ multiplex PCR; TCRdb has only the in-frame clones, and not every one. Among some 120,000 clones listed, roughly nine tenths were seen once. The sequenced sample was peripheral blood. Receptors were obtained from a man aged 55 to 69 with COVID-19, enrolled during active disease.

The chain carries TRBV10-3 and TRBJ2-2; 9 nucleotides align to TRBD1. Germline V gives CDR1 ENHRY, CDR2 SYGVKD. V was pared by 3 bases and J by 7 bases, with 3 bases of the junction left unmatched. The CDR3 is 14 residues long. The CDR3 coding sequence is TGTGCCATCAGTGAACAGGGGGCCGTCGGGGAGCTGTTTTTT. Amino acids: CAISEQGAVGELFF.

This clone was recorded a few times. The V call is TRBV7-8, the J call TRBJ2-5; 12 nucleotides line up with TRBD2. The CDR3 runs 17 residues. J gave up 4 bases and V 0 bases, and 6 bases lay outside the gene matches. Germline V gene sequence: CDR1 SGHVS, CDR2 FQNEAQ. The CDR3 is CASSLAQGLAGPETQYF. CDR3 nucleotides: TGTGCCAGCAGCTTAGCCCAGGGACTAGCGGGCCCAGAGACCCAGTACTTC.

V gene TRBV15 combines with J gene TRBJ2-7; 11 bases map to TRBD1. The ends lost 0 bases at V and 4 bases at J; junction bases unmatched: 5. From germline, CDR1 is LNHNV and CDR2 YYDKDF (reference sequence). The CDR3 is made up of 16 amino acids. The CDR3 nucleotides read TGTGCCACCAGCAGAGAAGGGGACAGGGGGACTTACGAGCAGTACTTC. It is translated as CATSREGDRGTYEQYF.

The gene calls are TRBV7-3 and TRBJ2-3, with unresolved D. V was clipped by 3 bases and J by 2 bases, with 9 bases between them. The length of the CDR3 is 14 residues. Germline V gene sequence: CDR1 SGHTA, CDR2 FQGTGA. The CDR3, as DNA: TGTGCCAGCAGCTTGTCGCAGTCCACAGATACGCAGTATTTT. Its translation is CASSLSQSTDTQYF.

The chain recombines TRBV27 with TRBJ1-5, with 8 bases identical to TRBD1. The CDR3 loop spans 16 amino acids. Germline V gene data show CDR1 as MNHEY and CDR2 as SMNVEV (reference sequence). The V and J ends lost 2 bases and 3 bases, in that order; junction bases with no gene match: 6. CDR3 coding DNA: TGTGCCAGCAGTTTACGAGGACAGGGACACAATCAGCCCCAGCATTTT. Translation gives CASSLRGQGHNQPQHF.

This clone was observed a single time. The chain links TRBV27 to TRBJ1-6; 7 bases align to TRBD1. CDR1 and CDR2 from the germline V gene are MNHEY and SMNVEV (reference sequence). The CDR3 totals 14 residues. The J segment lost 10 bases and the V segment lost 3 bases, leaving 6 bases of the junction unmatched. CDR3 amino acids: CASSFYGDRSPLHF. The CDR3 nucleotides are TGTGCCAGCAGTTTTTACGGGGACAGATCACCCCTCCACTTT.

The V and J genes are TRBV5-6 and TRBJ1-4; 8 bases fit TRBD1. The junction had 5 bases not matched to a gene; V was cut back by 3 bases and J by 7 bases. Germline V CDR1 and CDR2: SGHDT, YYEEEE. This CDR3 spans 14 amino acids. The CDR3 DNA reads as TGTGCCAGCAGCTCGGACAGGGAGGGTGAAAAACTGTTTTTT. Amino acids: CASSSDREGEKLFF. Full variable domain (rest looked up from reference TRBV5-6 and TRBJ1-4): DAGVTQSPTHLIKTRGQQVTLRCSPKSGHDTVSWYQQALGQGPQFIFQYYEEEERQRGNFPDRFSGHQFPNYSSELNVNALLLGDSALYLCASSSDREGEKLFFGSGTQLSVL.

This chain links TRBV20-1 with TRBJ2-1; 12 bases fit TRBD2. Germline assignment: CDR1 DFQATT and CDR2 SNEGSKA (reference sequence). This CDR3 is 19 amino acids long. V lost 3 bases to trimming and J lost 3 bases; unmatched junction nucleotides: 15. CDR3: CSASGPGLAGSRGYNEQFF. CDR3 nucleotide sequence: TGCAGTGCTAGTGGTCCGGGACTAGCGGGCAGTCGAGGCTACAATGAGCAGTTCTTC.

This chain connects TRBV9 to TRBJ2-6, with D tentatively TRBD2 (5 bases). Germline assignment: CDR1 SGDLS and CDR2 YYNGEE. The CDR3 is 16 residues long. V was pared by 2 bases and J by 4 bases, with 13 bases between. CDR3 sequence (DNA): TGTGCCAGCAGCGTGGACTTCGCAGTGGGGGCCAACGTCCTGACTTTC. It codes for CASSVDFAVGANVLTF.